Shown below are 17 T cell receptor beta chains from a single sample sequenced in a study of blood T cell repertoires in COVID-19. Assay used: immunoSEQ multiplex PCR; TCRdb lists only in-frame clones, some missing. There are 200,000 to 250,000 clones in the sample; 80% occur only once, and 10% to 15% lies in the top ten. What was sequenced was peripheral blood. The receptors were sampled from a human donor in a cohort sampled during active COVID-19.

This sequence joins TRBV5-4 and TRBJ1-5, with TRBD1 as a possible D gene (5 bases). CDR1 is SGHNT and CDR2 is YYREEE in the germline V gene (reference sequence). V lost 2 bases and J lost 3, with 12 bases in between. This CDR3 comprises 15 residues. The CDR3 DNA reads TGTGCCAGCAGCTTCGGGGGGGGGTCCAATCAGCCCCAGCATTTT. As protein: CASSFGGGSNQPQHF.

The chain couples TRBV19 to TRBJ1-2; D remains ambiguous. The V end lost 5 bases, the J end lost 4 bases, and 14 bases lay between the germline ends. This CDR3 is 14 amino acids long. Germline CDR1 LNHDA, CDR2 SQIVND (reference sequence). The CDR3 here is CASSPLGQSYGYTF. As DNA, the CDR3 is TGTGCCAGTAGTCCGCTTGGCCAATCCTATGGCTACACCTTC.

The V and J genes are TRBV28 and TRBJ2-7; 8 bases agree with TRBD2. V lost 7 bases and J lost 3; bases outside the gene matches: 11. Germline V gene data show CDR1 as MDHEN and CDR2 as SYDVKM. The CDR3 covers 15 residues. CDR3 residues: CASTQPGGDYYEQYF. The CDR3 DNA is TGTGCCAGCACCCAACCCGGGGGGGACTACTACGAGCAGTACTTC.

V is TRBV6-2 or TRBV6-3 and J is TRBJ2-7; perhaps TRBD1 as D (6 bases). V dropped 4 bases and J dropped 3 bases, with 10 bases sitting between them. This CDR3 has 13 amino acids. In germline, CDR1 is MNHEY, CDR2 SVGEGT. As DNA, the CDR3 is TGTGCCAGCAGTTCCCCGACAGGCTACGAGCAGTACTTC. Translating gives CASSSPTGYEQYF.

This clone was picked up one time. The chain combines TRBV10-1 with TRBJ2-7; D remains unclear. Germline V CDR1 and CDR2: WNHNN, SYGVQD (reference sequence). V lost 3 bases and J 0 bases, leaving 21 bases between the germline ends. The CDR3 extends over 18 amino acids. As DNA, the CDR3 is TGCGCCAGCAGTGATTTAGCCAGTTCCAACCCAAGCTCCTACGAGCAGTACTTC. It translates to CASSDLASSNPSSYEQYF.

The chain is built from TRBV4-1 and TRBJ1-2; the D gene is possibly TRBD1 (5 bases). Per germline, CDR1 MGHRA and CDR2 YSYEKL. The V gene lost 0 bases and the J gene lost 4 bases, with 9 bases spanning the gap. CDR3 length equals 14 residues. The CDR3 reads CASSQDLGAYGYTF. The CDR3 DNA is TGCGCCAGCAGCCAAGATCTAGGGGCCTATGGCTACACCTTC.

V and J are TRBV5-4 and TRBJ1-1, with D perhaps TRBD1 (5 bases). CDR3 length equals 14 residues. The germline V gene has CDR1 SGHNT and CDR2 YYREEE (reference sequence). V was pared by 5 bases and J by 3 bases, with 14 bases between. For the CDR3, the DNA is TGTGCCAGCAGGGGCAGGGTAGGGGACACTGAAGCTTTCTTT. Translation: CASRGRVGDTEAFF.

This chain links TRBV28 with TRBJ2-1; 7 positions match TRBD1. Germline assignment: CDR1 MDHEN and CDR2 SYDVKM. The CDR3 covers 14 residues. J gave up 13 bases and V 4 bases, and 13 bases lay outside the gene matches. CDR3 bases: TGTGCCAGCAGTTCCACCATGGGACAGCAAACTCAGTTCTTC. Amino acids: CASSSTMGQQTQFF. The full variable domain, with the rest looked up from reference TRBV28 and TRBJ2-1, is DVKVTQSSRYLVKRTGEKVFLECVQDMDHENMFWYRQDPGLGLRLIYFSYDVKMKEKGDIPEGYSVSREKKERFSLILESASTNQTSMYLCASSSTMGQQTQFFGPGTRLTVL.

The chain is built from TRBV6-1 and TRBJ2-7; 15 nucleotides line up with TRBD2. Germline V lookup: CDR1 MNHNS, CDR2 SASEGT. The trim removed 1 base at V and 4 bases at J, leaving 5 bases unmatched. This CDR3 comprises 17 residues. CDR3 nucleotides: TGTGCCAGCAGTGAAGAAACCGGGACTAGCGGGGGGTACGAGCAGTACTTC. Protein product: CASSEETGTSGGYEQYF.

CDR3 coding DNA: TGTGCCAGCAGCTTAGGCGGGGGCGTCTCAACTGAGCAGTTCTTC. It yields the protein CASSLGGGVSTEQFF. The J gene is TRBJ2-1, the V gene TRBV7-2; a possible D gene is TRBD2 (7 bases). Germline V gene sequence: CDR1 SGHTA, CDR2 FQGNSA. V gave up 1 base and J gave up 9 bases, with 16 bases separating them. The CDR3 is 15 amino acids.

The CDR3 region is CASSFAGRGAQHF. CDR3 nucleotide sequence: TGTGCCAGCAGCTTTGCCGGGAGGGGAGCCCAGCATTTT. The chain is built from TRBV5-6 and TRBJ1-5; weak D call: TRBD1 (5 bases). Deletions cut 2 bases from V and 11 bases from J, with 14 bases between. This CDR3 contains 13 residues. CDR1 and CDR2 from the germline V gene are SGHDT and YYEEEE.

As concerns this clone: The DNA is omitted, as the CDR3 cannot be located on it reliably, and the CDR3 follows TCRdb's listing. This rearrangement joins TRBV28 to TRBJ2-7; TRBD1, the table's D call, lacks a check against the DNA. Per germline, CDR1 MDHEN and CDR2 SYDVKM. Counting both end residues, the CDR3 totals 15 amino acids. CDR3 region: CASSFGPGVSYEQYF.

This clone has a single count. The chain uses TRBV6-1 and TRBJ1-5; D uncertain. Germline CDR1 is MNHNS and CDR2 is SASEGT. The CDR3 covers 14 residues. Trimming removed 0 bases at V and 3 bases at J, with 6 bases between. The CDR3 sequence is CASSEARDNQPQHF. The DNA of the CDR3 is TGTGCCAGCAGTGAAGCCCGGGACAATCAGCCCCAGCATTTT.

The rearrangement joins TRBV19 to TRBJ2-1; 12 nucleotides agree with TRBD2. Unmatched junction bases numbered 8, after V lost 9 bases and J lost 8 bases. CDR1 and CDR2 from the germline V gene are LNHDA and SQIVND (reference sequence). The CDR3 sequence is 14 residues long. The DNA for the CDR3 is TGTGCCAGGAGACTAGCGGGGGCGGAAGATGAGCAGTTCTTC. Protein sequence: CARRLAGAEDEQFF.

The chain links TRBV25-1 to TRBJ2-1; maybe TRBD2 (6 bases). Germline assignment: CDR1 MGHDK and CDR2 SYGVNS. V was clipped by 0 bases and J by 3 bases, with 18 bases between them. The CDR3 spans 18 residues. CDR3: CASSEYAGSGFDYNEQFF. CDR3 coding DNA: TGTGCCAGCAGTGAATACGCAGGTAGCGGATTTGACTACAATGAGCAGTTCTTC. The full variable domain, completed using reference TRBV25-1 and TRBJ2-1, is EADIYQTPRYLVIGTGKKITLECSQTMGHDKMYWYQQDPGMELHLIHYSYGVNSTEKGDLSSESTVSRIRTEHFPLTLESARPSHTSQYLCASSEYAGSGFDYNEQFFGPGTRLTVL.

This clone was counted between two and nine times. J is TRBJ2-3 and V is TRBV6-2 or TRBV6-3; 9 bases match TRBD2. The CDR3 is made up of 17 amino acids. Trimming took 4 bases from V and 0 from J; bases not matched to a gene: 8. CDR1 is MNHEY, CDR2 SVGEGT, per germline. CDR3 loop: CASSFATSGTSTDTQYF. The CDR3 DNA reads as TGTGCCAGCAGTTTCGCGACTAGCGGTACTAGCACAGATACGCAGTATTTT.

This chain uses TRBV11-2 with TRBJ2-3, with 7 bases lining up with TRBD1. The V gene's germline CDR1 is SGHAT and CDR2 FQNNGV. This CDR3 is 15 amino acids long. The junction had 6 bases not matched to a gene; V was cut back by 5 bases and J by 1 base. This CDR3 reads CASSDRDRGTDTQYF. The CDR3 DNA reads TGTGCCAGCAGCGACCGAGACAGGGGCACAGATACGCAGTATTTT. Full variable domain (remainder filled in from reference TRBV11-2 and TRBJ2-3): EAGVAQSPRYKIIEKRQSVAFWCNPISGHATLYWYQQILGQGPKLLIQFQNNGVVDDSQLPKDRFSAERLKGVDSTLKIQPAKLEDSAVYLCASSDRDRGTDTQYFGPGTRLTVL.